There are a few counts of the clone carrying this T cell receptor (beta chain). The antigen is unknown. Germline assignment: CDR1 SGHVS and CDR2 FNYEAQ. The CDR3 totals 16 residues. The germline V and J ends were trimmed by 5 bases and 2 bases, with 17 bases remaining between them. This sample was included in a study of early T cells in non-severe SARS-CoV-2 infection. About the study: Whole-blood bulk RNA, unsorted, was sequenced, and chains were unpaired. Study-level findings and limits: VDJdb matching favored anti-spike CD8 responses, missing private and CD4 specificities.

Unique molecular identifiers were attached to individual cDNA molecules. TCRdb fed the 5' RACE reads into MiXCR, producing one record per CDR3 protein. Found here are 45,000 to 65,000 distinct CDR3 sequences, 9.5% to 11% of them singletons; the top ten hold roughly 13%. V is TRBV7-6 and J is TRBJ2-3, with TRBD2 as a possible D gene (6 bases). This clonotype was sampled from an adult who was a healthcare worker with PCR-confirmed SARS-CoV-2 infection or an uninfected control (not recorded which). What was sequenced was whole blood. CDR3 loop: CASSPPSGTPTDTQYF. CDR3 coding DNA: TGTGCCAGCAGCCCCCCCTCCGGGACTCCCACAGATACGCAGTATTTT.